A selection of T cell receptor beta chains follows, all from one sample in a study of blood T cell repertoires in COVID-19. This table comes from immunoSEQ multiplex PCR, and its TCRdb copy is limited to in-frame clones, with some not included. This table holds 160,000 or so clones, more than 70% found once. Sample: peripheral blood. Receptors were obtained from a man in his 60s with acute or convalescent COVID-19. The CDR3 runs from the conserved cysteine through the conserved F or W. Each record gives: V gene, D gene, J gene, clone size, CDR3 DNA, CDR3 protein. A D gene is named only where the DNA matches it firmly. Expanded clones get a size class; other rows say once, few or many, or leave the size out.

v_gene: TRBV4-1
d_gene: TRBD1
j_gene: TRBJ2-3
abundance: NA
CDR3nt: TGCGCCAGCAGCATTCGACAGGGCGCCGATACGCAGTATTTT
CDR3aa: CASSIRQGADTQYF

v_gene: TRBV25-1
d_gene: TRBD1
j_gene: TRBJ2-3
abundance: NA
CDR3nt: TGTGCCAGCAGTGCCCGGACAGGGACGTTTGCAGATACGCAGTATTTT
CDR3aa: CASSARTGTFADTQYF

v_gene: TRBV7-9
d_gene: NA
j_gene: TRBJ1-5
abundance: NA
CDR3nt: TGTGCCAGCAGCTATGGGACAAAAGGACCTCTTAATCAGCCCCAGCATTTT
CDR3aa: CASSYGTKGPLNQPQHF

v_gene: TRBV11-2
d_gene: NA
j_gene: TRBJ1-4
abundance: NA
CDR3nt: TGTGCCAGCAGCCCGGGTCCCAGAGCTGAAAAACTGTTTTTT
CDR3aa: CASSPGPRAEKLFF

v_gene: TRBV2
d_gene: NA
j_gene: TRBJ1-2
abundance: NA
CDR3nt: TGTGCCAGCAAGACGGGGGGGCGCGTCTATGGCTACACCTTC
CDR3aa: CASKTGGRVYGYTF

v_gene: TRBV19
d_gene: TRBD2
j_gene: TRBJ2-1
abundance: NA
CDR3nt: TGTGCCAGTAGGGATAGCGGGGGATCTGAGCAGTTCTTC
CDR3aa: CASRDSGGSEQFF

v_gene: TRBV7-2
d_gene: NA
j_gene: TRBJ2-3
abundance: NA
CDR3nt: TGTGCCAGCAGCTTACTGGGGGGGCCACGCACAGATACGCAGTATTTT
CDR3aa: CASSLLGGPRTDTQYF

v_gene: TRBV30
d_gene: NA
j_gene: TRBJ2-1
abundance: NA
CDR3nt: TGTGCCTGGAGTGGGCTCTCAGGGCTTGAGCAGTTCTTC
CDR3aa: CAWSGLSGLEQFF

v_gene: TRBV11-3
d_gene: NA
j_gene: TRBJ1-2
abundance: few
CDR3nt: TGTGCCAGCAGCGCAACCCCGGACAGTAGCTATGGCTACACCTTC
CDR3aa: CASSATPDSSYGYTF

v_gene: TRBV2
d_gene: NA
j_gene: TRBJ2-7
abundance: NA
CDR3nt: TGTGCCAGTTGTAGCCCTCAAACTGTCTACGAGCAGTACTTC
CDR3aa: CASCSPQTVYEQYF

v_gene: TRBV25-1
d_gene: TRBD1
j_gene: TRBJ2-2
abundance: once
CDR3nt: TGTGCCAGCAGTGAACCCCGGACAGGGTGGACCGGGGAGCTGTTTTTT
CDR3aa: CASSEPRTGWTGELFF

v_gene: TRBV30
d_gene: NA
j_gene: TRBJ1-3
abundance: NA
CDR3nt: TGTGCCTGGAGCGCCAGGGGATACACCATATATTTT
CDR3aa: CAWSARGYTIYF

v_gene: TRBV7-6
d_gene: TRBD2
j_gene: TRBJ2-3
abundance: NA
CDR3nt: TGTGCCAGCAGCTCGCGCCTCGCTAGCGGGAGAACAGATACGCAGTATTTT
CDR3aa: CASSSRLASGRTDTQYF

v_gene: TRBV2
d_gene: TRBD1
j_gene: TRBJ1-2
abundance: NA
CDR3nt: TGTGCCAGCAGTAAAAGGGGACAGGATGGCTATGGCTACACCTTC
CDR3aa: CASSKRGQDGYGYTF

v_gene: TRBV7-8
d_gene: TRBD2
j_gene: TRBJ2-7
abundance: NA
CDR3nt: TGTGCCAGCAGTTCTAGCGGGGGGCTGTACTACGAGCAGTACTTC
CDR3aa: CASSSSGGLYYEQYF

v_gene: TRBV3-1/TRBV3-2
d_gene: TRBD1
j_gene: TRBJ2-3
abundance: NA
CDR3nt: TGTGCCAGCAGCCAGGACAGGTGGGGTACGCAGTATTTT
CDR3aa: CASSQDRWGTQYF

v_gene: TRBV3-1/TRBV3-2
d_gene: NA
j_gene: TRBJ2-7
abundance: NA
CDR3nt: TGTGCCAGCAGCCAAGCAGGGACACCCTCCTACGAGCAGTACTTC
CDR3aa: CASSQAGTPSYEQYF

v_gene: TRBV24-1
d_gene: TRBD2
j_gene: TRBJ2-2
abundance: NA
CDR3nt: TGTGCCACCAGTGATCTAGCGGGGGACACCGGGGAGCTGTTTTTT
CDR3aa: CATSDLAGDTGELFF

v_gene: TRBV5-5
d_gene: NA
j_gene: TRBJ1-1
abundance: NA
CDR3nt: TGTGCCAGCAGCTTGGTCGGCCAGGTGAGCACTGAAGCTTTCTTT
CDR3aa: CASSLVGQVSTEAFF

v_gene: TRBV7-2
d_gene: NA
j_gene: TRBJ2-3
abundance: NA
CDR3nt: TGTGCCAGCAGCTCTTACACAGATACGCAGTATTTT
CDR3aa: CASSSYTDTQYF